The source of this T cell receptor beta chain is a study of shared clonotypes between healthy human individuals. Study-wide background: The study used three CD4 naive, three CD4 memory, two CD8 naive and one CD8 memory plate per donor.

Only CD45RO-negative cells positively selected for CCR7 counted as naive CD8 cells, so terminally differentiated effector memory CD45RA+ cells were excluded. Details on this clone: Antigen unknown.

Findings of the study overall: Generation probability values for non-shared clonotypes were lower than those for clonotypes shared by all four donors.

The assay ran at deep level. The assay was immunoSEQ multiplex PCR, and TCRdb's table has in-frame clones only and misses some. The sample yields roughly 1,800,000 clones, about 95% seen once. Sequenced material: naive CD8+ T cells sorted from blood. This TCR was sampled from a man aged 18 to 35 in good health.

CDR3 loop: CAWTGREAYEQYF. CDR3 nucleotides: TGTGCCTGGACTGGTAGGGAGGCCTACGAGCAGTACTTC. The gene calls are TRBV30 and TRBJ2-7; D possibly corresponds to TRBD2 (6 bases). CDR3 length: 13 residues. The germline V and J ends were trimmed by 4 bases and 2 bases, with 12 bases remaining between them. In germline, CDR1 is GTSNPN, CDR2 SVGIG (reference sequence).